The present entry profiles one T cell receptor beta chain with its context. Selection required adequate fresh-frozen tumor tissue plus more than two years' survival data. Generated by immunoSEQ multiplex PCR, the TCRdb table keeps only in-frame clones and is missing some. Among tens of thousands of clones, approximately 87% were seen once, and the ten largest hold less than 3%. V gave up 5 bases and J gave up 1 base; unmatched junction bases: 7. This CDR3 is 16 amino acids long. Germline values: CDR1 SGDLS, CDR2 YYNGEE. The data derive from a study of glioma-infiltrating T cells after dendritic cell vaccination. In the study overall: Treatment, given 2003 to 2012, was autologous tumor lysate-pulsed dendritic cell vaccination.

This clonotype was sampled from a human donor with glioblastoma. This specimen consisted of blood, obtained before dendritic cell vaccination. The V call is TRBV9, the J call TRBJ2-2; TRBD2 agrees at 8 bases. The CDR3 sequence is CASRSQTSENTGELFF. DNA for the CDR3: TGTGCCAGCAGATCCCAGACTAGCGAGAACACCGGGGAGCTGTTTTTT.